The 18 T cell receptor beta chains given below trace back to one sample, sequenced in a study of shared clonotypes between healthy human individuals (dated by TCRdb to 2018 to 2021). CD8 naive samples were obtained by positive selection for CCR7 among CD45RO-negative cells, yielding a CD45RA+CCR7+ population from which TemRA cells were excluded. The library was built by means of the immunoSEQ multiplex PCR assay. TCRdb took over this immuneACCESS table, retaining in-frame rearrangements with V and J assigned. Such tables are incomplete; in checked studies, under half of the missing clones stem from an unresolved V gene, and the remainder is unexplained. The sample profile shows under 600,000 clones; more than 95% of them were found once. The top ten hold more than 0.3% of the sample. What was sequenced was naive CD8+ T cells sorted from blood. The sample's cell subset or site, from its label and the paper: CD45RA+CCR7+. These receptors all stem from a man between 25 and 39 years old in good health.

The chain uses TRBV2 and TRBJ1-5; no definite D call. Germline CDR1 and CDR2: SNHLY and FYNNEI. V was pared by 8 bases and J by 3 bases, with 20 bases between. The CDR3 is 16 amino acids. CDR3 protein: CASPSGGQTYNQPQHF. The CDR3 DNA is TGTGCCAGCCCCTCCGGAGGCCAGACGTACAATCAGCCCCAGCATTTT.

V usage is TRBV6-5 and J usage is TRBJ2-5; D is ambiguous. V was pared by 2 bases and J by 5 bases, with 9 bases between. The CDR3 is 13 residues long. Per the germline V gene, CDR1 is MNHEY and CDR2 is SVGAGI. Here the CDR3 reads CASSYGPAETQYF. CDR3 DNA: TGTGCCAGCAGTTACGGCCCTGCGGAGACCCAGTACTTC.

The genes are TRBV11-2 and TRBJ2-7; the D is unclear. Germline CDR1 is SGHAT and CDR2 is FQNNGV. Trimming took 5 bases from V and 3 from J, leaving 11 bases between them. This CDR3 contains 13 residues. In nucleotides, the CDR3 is TGTGCCAGCAGCCCTGGATTACACTACGAGCAGTACTTC. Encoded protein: CASSPGLHYEQYF. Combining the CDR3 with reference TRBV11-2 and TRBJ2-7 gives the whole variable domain EAGVAQSPRYKIIEKRQSVAFWCNPISGHATLYWYQQILGQGPKLLIQFQNNGVVDDSQLPKDRFSAERLKGVDSTLKIQPAKLEDSAVYLCASSPGLHYEQYFGPGTRLTVT.

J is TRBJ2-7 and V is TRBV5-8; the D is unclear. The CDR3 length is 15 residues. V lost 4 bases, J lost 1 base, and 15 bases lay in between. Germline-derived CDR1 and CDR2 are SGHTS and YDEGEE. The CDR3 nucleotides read TGTGCCAGCAGCCCACCCGTTAGCCTATCCTACGAGCAGTACTTC. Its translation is CASSPPVSLSYEQYF.

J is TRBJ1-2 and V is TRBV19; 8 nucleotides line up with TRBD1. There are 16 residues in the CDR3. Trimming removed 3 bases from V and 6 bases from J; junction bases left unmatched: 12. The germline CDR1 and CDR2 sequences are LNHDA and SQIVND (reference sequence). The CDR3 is CASSIKEARGLNGYTF. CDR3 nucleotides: TGTGCCAGTAGTATTAAGGAAGCCAGGGGGCTTAATGGCTACACCTTC. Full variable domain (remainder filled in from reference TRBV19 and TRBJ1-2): DGGITQSPKYLFRKEGQNVTLSCEQNLNHDAMYWYRQDPGQGLRLIYYSQIVNDFQKGDIAEGYSVSREKKESFPLTVTSAQKNPTAFYLCASSIKEARGLNGYTFGSGTRLTVV.

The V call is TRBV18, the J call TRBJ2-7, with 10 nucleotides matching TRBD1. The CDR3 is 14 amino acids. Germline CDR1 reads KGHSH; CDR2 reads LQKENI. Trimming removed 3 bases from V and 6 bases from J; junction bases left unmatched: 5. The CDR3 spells CASSPGQGTPEQYF. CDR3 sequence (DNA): TGTGCCAGCTCACCGGGACAGGGGACGCCCGAGCAGTACTTC.

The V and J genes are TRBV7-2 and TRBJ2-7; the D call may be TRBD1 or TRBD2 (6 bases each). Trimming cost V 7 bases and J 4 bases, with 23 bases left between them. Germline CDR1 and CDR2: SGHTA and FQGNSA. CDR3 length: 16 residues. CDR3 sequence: CASTSLGGMSGYEQYF. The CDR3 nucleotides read TGTGCCAGCACGTCCCTAGGGGGGATGTCTGGTTACGAGCAGTACTTC.

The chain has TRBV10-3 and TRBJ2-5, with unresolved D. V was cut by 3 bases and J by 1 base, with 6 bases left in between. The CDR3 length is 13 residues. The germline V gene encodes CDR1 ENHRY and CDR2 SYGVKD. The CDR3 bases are TGTGCCATCAGTGAAGTGTCCCAAGAGACCCAGTACTTC. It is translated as CAISEVSQETQYF.

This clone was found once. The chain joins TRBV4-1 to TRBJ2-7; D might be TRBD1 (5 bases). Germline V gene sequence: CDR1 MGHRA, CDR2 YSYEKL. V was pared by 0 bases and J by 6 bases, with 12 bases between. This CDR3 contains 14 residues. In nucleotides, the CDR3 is TGCGCCAGCAGCCAAGAGGGGCTGCTCGGCGAGCAGTACTTC. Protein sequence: CASSQEGLLGEQYF.

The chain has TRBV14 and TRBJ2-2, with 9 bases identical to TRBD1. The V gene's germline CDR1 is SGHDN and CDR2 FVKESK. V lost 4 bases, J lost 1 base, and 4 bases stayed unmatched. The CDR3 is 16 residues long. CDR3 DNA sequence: TGTGCCAGCAGCCCCGGACAGGGGAAGAACACCGGGGAGCTGTTTTTT. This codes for CASSPGQGKNTGELFF.

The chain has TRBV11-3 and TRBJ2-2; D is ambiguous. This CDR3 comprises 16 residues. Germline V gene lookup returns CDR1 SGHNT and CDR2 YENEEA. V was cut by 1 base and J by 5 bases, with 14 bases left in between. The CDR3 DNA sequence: TGTGCCAGCAGCTTAGGCACCTCCCCGGGTACCGGGGAGCTGTTTTTT. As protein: CASSLGTSPGTGELFF. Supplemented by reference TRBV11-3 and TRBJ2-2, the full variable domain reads EAGVVQSPRYKIIEKKQPVAFWCNPISGHNTLYWYLQNLGQGPELLIRYENEEAVDDSQLPKDRFSAERLKGVDSTLKIQPAELGDSAVYLCASSLGTSPGTGELFFGEGSRLTVL.

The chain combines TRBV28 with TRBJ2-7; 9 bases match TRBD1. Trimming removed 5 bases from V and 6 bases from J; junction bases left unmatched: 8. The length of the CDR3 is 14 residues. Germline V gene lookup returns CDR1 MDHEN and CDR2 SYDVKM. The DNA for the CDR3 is TGTGCCAGCAGTCCGAGGGACAGGGTCCCCGAGCAGTACTTC. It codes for CASSPRDRVPEQYF. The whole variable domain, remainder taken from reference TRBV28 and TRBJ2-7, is DVKVTQSSRYLVKRTGEKVFLECVQDMDHENMFWYRQDPGLGLRLIYFSYDVKMKEKGDIPEGYSVSREKKERFSLILESASTNQTSMYLCASSPRDRVPEQYFGPGTRLTVT.

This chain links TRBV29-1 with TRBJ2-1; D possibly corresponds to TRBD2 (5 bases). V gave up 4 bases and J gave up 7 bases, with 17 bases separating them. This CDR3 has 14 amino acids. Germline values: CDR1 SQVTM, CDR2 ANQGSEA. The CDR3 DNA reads TGCAGCGTTGCTGGAGGAACAGTCTTTAATGAGCAGTTCTTC. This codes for CSVAGGTVFNEQFF.

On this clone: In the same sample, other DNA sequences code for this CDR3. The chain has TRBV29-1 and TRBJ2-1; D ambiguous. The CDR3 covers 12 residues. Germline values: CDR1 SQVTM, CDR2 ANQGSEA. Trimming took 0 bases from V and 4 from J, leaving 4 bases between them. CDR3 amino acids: CSVEDRYNEQFF. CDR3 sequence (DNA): TGCAGCGTTGAAGACAGATACAATGAGCAGTTCTTC.

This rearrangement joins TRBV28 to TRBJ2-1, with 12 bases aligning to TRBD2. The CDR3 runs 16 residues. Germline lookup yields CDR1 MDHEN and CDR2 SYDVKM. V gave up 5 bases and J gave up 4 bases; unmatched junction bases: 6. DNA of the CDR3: TGTGCCAGCAGTCTGACTAGCGGGAGTTCTTACAATGAGCAGTTCTTC. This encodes CASSLTSGSSYNEQFF. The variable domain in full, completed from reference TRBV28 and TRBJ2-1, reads DVKVTQSSRYLVKRTGEKVFLECVQDMDHENMFWYRQDPGLGLRLIYFSYDVKMKEKGDIPEGYSVSREKKERFSLILESASTNQTSMYLCASSLTSGSSYNEQFFGPGTRLTVL.

This chain's CDR3 is CASSQESGGLADTQYF. In DNA, the CDR3 is TGCGCCAGCAGCCAAGAGTCGGGAGGTTTGGCAGATACGCAGTATTTT. The chain employs TRBV4-3 and TRBJ2-3, with 7 positions matching TRBD2. V gave up 0 bases and J gave up 4 bases; unmatched junction bases: 7. The CDR3 sequence is 16 residues long. Germline-derived CDR1 and CDR2 are LGHNA and YSLEER.

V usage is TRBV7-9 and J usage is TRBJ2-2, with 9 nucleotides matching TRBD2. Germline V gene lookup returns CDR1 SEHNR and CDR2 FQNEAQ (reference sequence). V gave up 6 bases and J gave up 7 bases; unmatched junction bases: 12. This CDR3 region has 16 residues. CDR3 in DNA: TGTGCCAGCAGTCATCCACTAGCGGGTTCAGTCGGGGAGCTGTTTTTT. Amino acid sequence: CASSHPLAGSVGELFF.

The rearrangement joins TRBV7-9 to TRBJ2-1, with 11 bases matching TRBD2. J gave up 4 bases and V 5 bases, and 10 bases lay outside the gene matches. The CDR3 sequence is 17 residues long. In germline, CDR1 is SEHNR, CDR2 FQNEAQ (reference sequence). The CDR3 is CASSLPLAGGIYNEQFF. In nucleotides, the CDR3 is TGTGCCAGCAGCCTCCCGCTAGCGGGAGGTATATACAATGAGCAGTTCTTC.